This is a list of T cell receptor beta chains from one sample in a study of T cell clusters in autoimmune cytopenias. Reanalyzing the multiplex PCR reads, TCRdb keeps one entry per CDR3 protein, without DNA. This sample's clone table lists 5,000 to 6,500 distinct CDR3 sequences. The sequencing input was peripheral blood. The receptor source for this set is a human donor with an autoimmune cytopenia or autoimmune hepatitis (not recorded which). Each CDR3 is given with its conserved first and last residue. Only part of the rows carry a size: once, few, many, or a class if the clone is expanded.

j_call v_call clone_size cdr3_length cdr3_aa
TRBJ2-5 TRBV15 medium-sized 13 CATSVRSPGTQYF
TRBJ2-3 TRBV5-1 . 15 CASSLISRSTDTQYF
TRBJ2-7 TRBV12-3/TRBV12-4 . 11 CASSLRQEQYF
TRBJ2-1 TRBV20-1 . 19 CSARGRALAPRLPYNEQFF
TRBJ2-3 TRBV12-3/TRBV12-4 medium-sized 13 CASSLSAQSTQYF
TRBJ2-7 TRBV10-3 . 15 CAISVGLAGAYEQYF
TRBJ2-3 TRBV12-3/TRBV12-4 medium-sized 17 CASRGGWDRGRTDTQYF
TRBJ2-7 TRBV7-2 . 16 CASSSPNRGLAPEQYF
TRBJ2-6 TRBV5-1 medium-sized 18 CASSLAGSGVPGANVLTF
TRBJ2-7 TRBV29-1 medium-sized 15 CSVDVGQGPSYEQYF
TRBJ2-3 TRBV5-1 . 16 CASSLIGAGGPDTQYF
TRBJ2-7 TRBV29-1 medium-sized 13 CSVEDGFTTEQYF
TRBJ1-5 TRBV4-2 . 17 CASSQDELAASWQPQHF
TRBJ2-7 TRBV27 . 15 CASSLARDRAYEQYF
TRBJ2-1 TRBV13 . 16 CASSPPGLGTYNEQFF
TRBJ2-3 TRBV4-3 . 16 CASSPPRPGGTDTQYF
TRBJ2-1 TRBV7-9 . 15 CASSLVVTGMNEQFF
TRBJ2-5 TRBV6-5 . 14 CASRRDPLGETQYF
TRBJ2-7 TRBV20-1 . 15 CSARGGQRSSYEQYF